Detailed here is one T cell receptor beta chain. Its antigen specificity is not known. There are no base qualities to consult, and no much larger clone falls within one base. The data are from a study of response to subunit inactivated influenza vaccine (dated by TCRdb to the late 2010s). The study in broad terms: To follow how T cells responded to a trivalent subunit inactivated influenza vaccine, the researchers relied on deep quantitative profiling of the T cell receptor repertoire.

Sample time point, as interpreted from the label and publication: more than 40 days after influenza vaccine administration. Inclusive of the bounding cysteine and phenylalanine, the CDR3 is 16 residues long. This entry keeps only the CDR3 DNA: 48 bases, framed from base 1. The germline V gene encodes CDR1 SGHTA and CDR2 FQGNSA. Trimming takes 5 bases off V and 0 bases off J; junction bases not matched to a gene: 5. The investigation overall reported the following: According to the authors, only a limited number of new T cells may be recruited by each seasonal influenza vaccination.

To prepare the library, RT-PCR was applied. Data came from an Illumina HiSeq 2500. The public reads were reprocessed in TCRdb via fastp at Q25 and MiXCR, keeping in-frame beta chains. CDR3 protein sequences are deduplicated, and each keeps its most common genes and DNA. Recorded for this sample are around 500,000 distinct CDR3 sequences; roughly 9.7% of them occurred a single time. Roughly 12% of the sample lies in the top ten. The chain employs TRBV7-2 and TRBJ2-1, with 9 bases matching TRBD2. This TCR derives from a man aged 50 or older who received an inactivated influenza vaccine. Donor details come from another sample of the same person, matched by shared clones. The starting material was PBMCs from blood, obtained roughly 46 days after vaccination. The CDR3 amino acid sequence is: CASSLSGSGSYNEQFF. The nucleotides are TGTGCCAGCAGCCTTAGCGGGAGTGGCTCCTACAATGAGCAGTTCTTC.